The clone carrying this TCR beta chain was seen a handful of times. The antigen is not known. TCRdb reprocessed the 5' RACE reads via MiXCR and lists one record per CDR3 protein. The table has 450,000 to 550,000 distinct CDR3 sequences, 21% seen once; the top ten hold 15% to 20%. This entry is derived from a study of T cells after yellow fever vaccination. General study results and limits: Peaking on day 5 versus 15, the secondary response was faster but weaker.

This CDR3 region has 14 residues. V was shortened by 2 bases and J by 9 bases, with 14 bases between the two germline ends. CDR1 SGHTA and CDR2 FQGNSA come from the germline V gene. The sample here was PBMCs, taken more than 20 days after the first yellow fever vaccination. The chain couples TRBV7-2 to TRBJ2-1; D gene unclear. The sequence derives from a man aged 18-30 years who received the YFV17D yellow fever vaccine. CDR3: CASSLKAWVTEQFF. In DNA, the CDR3 is TGTGCCAGCAGCTTAAAGGCCTGGGTCACTGAGCAGTTCTTC.